The rows below give T cell receptor beta chains drawn from one sample of a study of OX40 agonist ivuxolimab in advanced cancers. TCRdb keeps only in-frame clones here, not all; method: immunoSEQ multiplex PCR. The profile covers roughly 93,000 clones, with under 90% appearing a single time and roughly 5% taken by the ten largest. Sample: CD4+ or CD8+ T cells sorted from blood, taken in a trial of the OX40 agonist ivuxolimab. These receptor sequences come from an adult with an advanced solid tumor such as melanoma, head and neck, liver or kidney cancer. Both conserved end residues are part of each CDR3. Fields, in order: clone size, V gene, J gene, D gene, CDR3 protein, CDR3 DNA. D genes are given only for firm matches. Some rows have no size entry. The others give once, few or many, or a class for an expanded clone.

>-|TRBV7-9|TRBJ2-7|TRBD2
CASSFRRGVGDEQYF
TGTGCCAGCAGCTTCCGTCGGGGGGTTGGGGACGAGCAGTACTTC
>-|TRBV7-9|TRBJ2-7|-
CASSLGGEGSEQYF
TGTGCCAGCAGCTTGGGGGGCGAAGGTAGCGAGCAGTACTTC
>-|TRBV28|TRBJ2-5|-
CASSLGTVDRETQYF
TGTGCCAGCAGTTTAGGGACTGTCGATAGGGAGACCCAGTACTTC
>once|TRBV18|TRBJ2-1|-
CASSPGGGDEQFF
TGTGCCAGCTCACCAGGAGGGGGGGATGAGCAGTTCTTC
>-|TRBV27|TRBJ1-6|-
CASSGTRNSPLHF
TGTGCCAGTTCCGGGACCAGGAATTCACCCCTCCACTTT
>-|TRBV5-1|TRBJ2-7|-
CASSLAPTGEQYF
TGCGCCAGCAGCTTGGCTCCAACGGGCGAGCAGTACTTC
>-|TRBV12-5|TRBJ2-3|TRBD1
CASGPGQGDTDTQYF
TGTGCTAGTGGCCCCGGACAGGGGGACACAGATACGCAGTATTTT
>few|TRBV11-2|TRBJ1-2|-
CASSLTPIGSGYTF
TGTGCCAGCAGCTTAACCCCTATAGGGTCGGGCTACACCTTC
>-|TRBV7-6|TRBJ1-1|-
CASSLVPGPGDQPTEAFF
TGTGCCAGCAGCTTAGTCCCTGGGCCAGGGGATCAACCCACTGAAGCTTTCTTT
>-|TRBV9|TRBJ1-3|TRBD1
CASSVGQGSAGNTIYF
TGTGCCAGCAGCGTCGGACAGGGGAGCGCTGGAAACACCATATATTTT
>-|TRBV19|TRBJ2-1|-
CASSMGGTGAYNEQFF
TGTGCCAGTAGTATGGGGGGAACAGGGGCGTACAATGAGCAGTTCTTC
>-|TRBV7-8|TRBJ1-4|-
CASSSGRQWDEKLFF
TGTGCCAGCAGCTCAGGTCGACAGTGGGATGAAAAACTGTTTTTT
>-|TRBV5-1|TRBJ2-3|TRBD2
CASRPGTSERDTQYF
TGCGCCAGCAGACCTGGGACTAGCGAACGAGATACGCAGTATTTT
>-|TRBV2|TRBJ1-1|TRBD1
CASKDRGQGEAFF
TGTGCCAGCAAAGACAGGGGGCAGGGTGAAGCTTTCTTT
>-|TRBV30|TRBJ2-7|-
CAWSVQVGNEQYF
TGTGCCTGGAGTGTACAGGTAGGGAACGAGCAGTACTTC
>-|TRBV2|TRBJ2-7|TRBD2
CASSYGLARSSYEQYF
TGTGCCAGCAGTTACGGACTAGCGCGCAGCTCCTACGAGCAGTACTTC
>-|TRBV29-1|TRBJ2-7|-
CSQRLGSLHEQYF
TGCAGCCAACGCCTGGGCTCCTTGCACGAGCAGTACTTC
>-|TRBV9|TRBJ2-3|-
CASSAGPGLSDTQYF
TGTGCCAGCAGCGCAGGACCGGGACTCTCAGATACGCAGTATTTT
>-|TRBV27|TRBJ1-2|-
CASSPREPGYGYTF
TGTGCCAGCAGTCCTCGGGAACCCGGATATGGCTACACCTTC
>-|TRBV19|TRBJ1-2|-
CASTGTLNYGYTF
TGTGCCAGTACTGGCACCTTGAACTATGGCTACACCTTC
>-|TRBV7-2|TRBJ1-2|-
CASSPAPGTSGDGYTF
TGTGCCAGCAGCCCGGCCCCCGGGACATCGGGCGATGGCTACACCTTC
>few|TRBV27|TRBJ1-2|-
CASHRFGDYGYTF
TGTGCCAGCCACAGGTTCGGAGACTATGGCTACACCTTC
>-|TRBV10-2|TRBJ2-2|-
CASGAVGGTGELFF
TGCGCCAGTGGAGCGGTTGGAGGCACCGGGGAGCTGTTTTTT
>-|TRBV20-1|TRBJ2-7|-
CSAGSMDEQYF
TGCAGTGCTGGCTCCATGGACGAGCAGTACTTC
>many|TRBV10-2|TRBJ2-7|TRBD2
CATGREAPYYEQYF
TGCGCCACGGGCCGGGAGGCGCCCTACTACGAGCAGTACTTC
>-|TRBV5-8|TRBJ1-5|-
CASSLSRSQPQHF
TGTGCCAGCAGCTTGTCGCGGTCTCAGCCCCAGCATTTT
>-|TRBV7-3|TRBJ2-2|TRBD2
CASSSSSGITGELFF
TGTGCCAGCAGCTCATCTAGCGGGATCACCGGGGAGCTGTTTTTT
>once|TRBV12-5|TRBJ2-3|TRBD2
CASGLSLAGEGDTQYF
TGTGCTAGTGGTTTGAGCTTAGCGGGAGAGGGAGATACGCAGTATTTT
>-|TRBV2|TRBJ1-5|TRBD1
CASSYRQGNYNQPQHF
TGTGCCAGCAGCTATAGACAGGGTAACTACAATCAGCCCCAGCATTTT
>-|TRBV6-5|TRBJ2-4|-
CASSLSRGWDIQYF
TGTGCCAGCAGTTTGAGTCGGGGGTGGGACATTCAGTACTTC
>once|TRBV27|TRBJ2-7|-
CASRPGTATYEQYF
TGTGCCAGCAGACCCGGGACGGCAACCTACGAGCAGTACTTC
>few|TRBV19|TRBJ1-6|-
CASSISLRSYSPLHF
TGTGCCAGTAGTATATCCTTACGGAGTTATTCACCCCTCCACTTT
>-|TRBV6-5|TRBJ2-7|-
CASSPSGAEQYF
TGTGCCAGCAGTCCATCAGGGGCCGAGCAGTACTTC
>few|TRBV2|TRBJ2-2|-
CAQRTKAGELFF
TGTGCCCAGCGAACCAAAGCCGGGGAGCTGTTTTTT
>once|TRBV7-2|TRBJ2-7|-
CASSSTPYEQYF
TGTGCCAGCAGCTCCACTCCCTACGAGCAGTACTTC
>-|TRBV19|TRBJ2-6|TRBD1
CASSILGQGISGANVLTF
TGTGCCAGTAGTATTTTGGGACAGGGAATCTCTGGGGCCAACGTCCTGACTTTC
>-|TRBV19|TRBJ1-2|-
CASSIAFRTNYGYTF
TGTGCCAGTAGTATAGCTTTTCGGACTAACTATGGCTACACCTTC
>-|TRBV29-1|TRBJ2-3|TRBD1
CSAGRDRASDTQYF
TGCAGCGCCGGCCGGGACAGGGCGTCCGATACGCAGTATTTT
>-|TRBV2|TRBJ2-1|-
CASGGGLTGDEQFF
TGTGCCAGCGGGGGTGGACTCACCGGTGATGAGCAGTTCTTC
>once|TRBV4-3|TRBJ2-1|TRBD2
CASSQDRGGPNEQFF
TGCGCCAGCAGCCAAGACCGGGGGGGGCCCAATGAGCAGTTCTTC